This entry concerns a single T cell receptor (beta chain). This record belongs to a study of blood T cell repertoires in COVID-19. Study overall: T cells, B-cell-depleted T cells, or PBMCs supplied cDNA or gDNA.

Participant ages covered roughly 18 to 90 years across around 22 US areas. Donors in Cohort 3 who had recovered were those with two negative PCRs, healthcare professional clearance, or resolution of their symptoms. Here immunoSEQ multiplex PCR was the method, and the copy in TCRdb shows in-frame clones only, minus some. The sample consists of just over 300,000 clones, 70% to 90% of them appearing once. Source material: PBMCs or T cells enriched from blood (not recorded which). The clonotype originates from a man in his thirties or forties who had recovered from COVID-19.

CDR3 sequence (DNA): TGTGCCAGCTCACCACTAGTCGGAGGGGCAAGCTCCTACGAGCAGTACTTC. It codes for CASSPLVGGASSYEQYF. The gene calls are TRBV18 and TRBJ2-7; D possibly corresponds to TRBD2 (6 bases). The CDR3 has 17 amino acids. V lost 1 base and J lost 0, with 16 bases in between. The germline V gene has CDR1 KGHSH and CDR2 LQKENI.